This T cell receptor beta chain was profiled in a study of T cell clonotyping in hematopoietic cell transplantation. This clone was observed a few times. Its antigen is as yet unknown. The junction and the germline gene differ at one end; a read error may be behind it. Whole-study findings and limits: Pathologically expanded recipient clonotypes increased progressively from day 30 to day 180 as diversity fell. Graft donor and pretransplant recipient Inverse Simpson Index values predicted broader posttransplant TCR diversity. Few recipient clonotypes overlapped donors; over 95% were de novo at given depth.

Indicated time point: recipient sample about 28 days before transplant, after cytoreduction. Samples: about 28 days before transplant, then days 30, 100 and 180 after. CDR3 length: 16 residues. CDR1 LNHDA and CDR2 SQIVND come from the germline V gene (reference sequence). Here immunoSEQ multiplex PCR was the method, and the copy in TCRdb shows in-frame clones only, minus some. The data contain some 30,000 clones, about three quarters of them singletons. The sample consisted of peripheral blood mononuclear cells, taken before stem cell transplant. This sequence originates from a woman aged 25 to 39 with chronic myeloid leukemia. Some clones in this sample may be carry-over from other donors' samples. The V and J genes are TRBV19 and TRBJ2-2, with TRBD1 matching 7 bases. CDR3 protein: CASNIGQDLNTGELFF. Written as DNA, the CDR3 is TGTGCCAGTAATATAGGACAGGACCTAAACACCGGGGAGCTGTTTTTT.